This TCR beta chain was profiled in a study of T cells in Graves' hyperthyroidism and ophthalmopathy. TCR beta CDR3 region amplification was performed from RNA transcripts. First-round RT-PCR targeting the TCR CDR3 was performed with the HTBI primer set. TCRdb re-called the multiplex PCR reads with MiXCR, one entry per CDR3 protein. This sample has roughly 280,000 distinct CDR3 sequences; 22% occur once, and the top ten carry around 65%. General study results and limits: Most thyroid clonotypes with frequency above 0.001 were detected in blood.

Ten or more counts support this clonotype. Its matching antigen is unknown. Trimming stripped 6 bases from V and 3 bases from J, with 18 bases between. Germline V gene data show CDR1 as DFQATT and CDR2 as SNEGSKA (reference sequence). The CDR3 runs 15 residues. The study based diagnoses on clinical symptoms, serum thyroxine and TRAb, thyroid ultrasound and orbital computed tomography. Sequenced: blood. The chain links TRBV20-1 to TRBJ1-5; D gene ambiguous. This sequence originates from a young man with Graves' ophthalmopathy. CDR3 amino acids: CSALAAGRINQPQHF. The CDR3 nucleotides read TGCAGTGCCCTCGCGGCCGGGAGGATCAATCAGCCCCAGCATTTT.